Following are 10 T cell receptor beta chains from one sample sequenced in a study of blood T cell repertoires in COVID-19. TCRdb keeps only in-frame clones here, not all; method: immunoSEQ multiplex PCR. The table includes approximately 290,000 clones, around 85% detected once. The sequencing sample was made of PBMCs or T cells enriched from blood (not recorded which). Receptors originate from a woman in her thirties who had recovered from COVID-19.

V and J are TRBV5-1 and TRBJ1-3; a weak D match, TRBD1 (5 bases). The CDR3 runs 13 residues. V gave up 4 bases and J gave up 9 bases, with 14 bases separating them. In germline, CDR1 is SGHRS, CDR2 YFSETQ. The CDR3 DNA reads TGCGCCAGCAGCGACCCTCTTAGGGGCACCATATATTTT. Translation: CASSDPLRGTIYF.

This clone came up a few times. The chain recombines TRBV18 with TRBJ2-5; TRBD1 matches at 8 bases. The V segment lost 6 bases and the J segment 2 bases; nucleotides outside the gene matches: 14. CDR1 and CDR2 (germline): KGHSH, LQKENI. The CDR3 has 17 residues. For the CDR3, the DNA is TGTGCCAGCTCCCTTCACCCGCCTAGACAGGGGCAAGAGACCCAGTACTTC. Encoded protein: CASSLHPPRQGQETQYF.

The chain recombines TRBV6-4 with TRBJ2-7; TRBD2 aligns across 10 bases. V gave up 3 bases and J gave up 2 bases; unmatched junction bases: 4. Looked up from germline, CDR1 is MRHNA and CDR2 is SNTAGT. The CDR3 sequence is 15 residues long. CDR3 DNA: TGTGCCAGCAGTGAACTAGCGGGGCCTACCTACGAGCAGTACTTC. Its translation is CASSELAGPTYEQYF.

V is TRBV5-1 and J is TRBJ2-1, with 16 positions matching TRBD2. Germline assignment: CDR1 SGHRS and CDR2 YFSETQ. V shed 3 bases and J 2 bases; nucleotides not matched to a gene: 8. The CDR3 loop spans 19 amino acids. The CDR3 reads CASSSSGLAGGPPYNEQFF. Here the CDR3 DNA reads TGCGCCAGCAGCTCCTCGGGACTAGCGGGGGGGCCCCCCTACAATGAGCAGTTCTTC.

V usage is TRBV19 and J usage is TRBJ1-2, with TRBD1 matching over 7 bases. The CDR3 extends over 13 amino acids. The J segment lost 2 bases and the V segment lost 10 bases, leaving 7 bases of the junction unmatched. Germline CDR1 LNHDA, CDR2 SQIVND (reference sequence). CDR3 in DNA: TGTGCCACCTCTACAGGGGCCAACTATGGCTACACCTTC. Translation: CATSTGANYGYTF. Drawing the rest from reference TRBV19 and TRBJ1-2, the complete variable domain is DGGITQSPKYLFRKEGQNVTLSCEQNLNHDAMYWYRQDPGQGLRLIYYSQIVNDFQKGDIAEGYSVSREKKESFPLTVTSAQKNPTAFYLCATSTGANYGYTFGSGTRLTVV.

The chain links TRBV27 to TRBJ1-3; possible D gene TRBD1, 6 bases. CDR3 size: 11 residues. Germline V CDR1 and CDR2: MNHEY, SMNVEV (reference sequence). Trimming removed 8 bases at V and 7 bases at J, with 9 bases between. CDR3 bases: TGTGCCAGCGGGAGGGGGAACACCATATATTTT. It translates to CASGRGNTIYF.

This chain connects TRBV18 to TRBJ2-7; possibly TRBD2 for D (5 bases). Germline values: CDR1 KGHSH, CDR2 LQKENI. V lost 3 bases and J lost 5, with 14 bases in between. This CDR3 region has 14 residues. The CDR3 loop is CASSPPGRIDEQYF. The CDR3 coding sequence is TGTGCCAGCTCACCTCCGGGAAGGATCGACGAGCAGTACTTC.

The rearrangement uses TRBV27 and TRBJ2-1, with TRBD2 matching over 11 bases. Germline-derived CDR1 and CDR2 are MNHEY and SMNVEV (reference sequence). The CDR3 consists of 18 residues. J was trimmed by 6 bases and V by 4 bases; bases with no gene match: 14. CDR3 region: CASSSRFERLAGSNEQFF. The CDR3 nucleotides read TGTGCCAGCAGTTCGCGTTTCGAGAGACTAGCGGGGAGCAATGAGCAGTTCTTC.

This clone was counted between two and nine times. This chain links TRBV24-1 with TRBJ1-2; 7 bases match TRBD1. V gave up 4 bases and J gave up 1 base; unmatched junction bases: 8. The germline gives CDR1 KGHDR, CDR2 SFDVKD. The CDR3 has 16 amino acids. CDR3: CATSDTDRSFNYGYTF. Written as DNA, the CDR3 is TGTGCCACCAGTGACACGGACAGGTCCTTTAACTATGGCTACACCTTC.

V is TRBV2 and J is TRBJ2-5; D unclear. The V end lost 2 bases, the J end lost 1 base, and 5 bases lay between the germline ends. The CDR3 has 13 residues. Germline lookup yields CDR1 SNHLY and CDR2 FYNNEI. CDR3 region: CASSESVQETQYF. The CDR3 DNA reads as TGTGCCAGCAGTGAATCGGTCCAAGAGACCCAGTACTTC. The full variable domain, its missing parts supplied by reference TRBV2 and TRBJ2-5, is EPEVTQTPSHQVTQMGQEVILRCVPISNHLYFYWYRQILGQKVEFLVSFYNNEISEKSEIFDDQFSVERPDGSNFTLKIRSTKLEDSAMYFCASSESVQETQYFGPGTRLLVL.